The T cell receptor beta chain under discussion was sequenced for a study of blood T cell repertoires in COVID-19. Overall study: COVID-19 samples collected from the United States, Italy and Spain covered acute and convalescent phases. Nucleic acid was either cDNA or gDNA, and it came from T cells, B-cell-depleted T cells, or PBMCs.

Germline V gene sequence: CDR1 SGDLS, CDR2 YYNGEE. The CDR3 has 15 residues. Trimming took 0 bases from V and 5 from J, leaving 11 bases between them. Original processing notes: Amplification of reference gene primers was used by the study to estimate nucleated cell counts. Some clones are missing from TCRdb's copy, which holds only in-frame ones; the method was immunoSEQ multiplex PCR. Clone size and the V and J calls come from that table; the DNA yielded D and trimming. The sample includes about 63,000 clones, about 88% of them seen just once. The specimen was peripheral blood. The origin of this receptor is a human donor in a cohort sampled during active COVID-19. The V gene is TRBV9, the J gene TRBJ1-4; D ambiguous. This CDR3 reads CASSVVGAANEKLFF. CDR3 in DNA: TGTGCCAGCAGCGTAGTAGGAGCTGCAAATGAAAAACTGTTTTTT. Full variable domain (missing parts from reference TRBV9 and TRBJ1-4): DSGVTQTPKHLITATGQRVTLRCSPRSGDLSVYWYQQSLDQGLQFLIQYYNGEERAKGNILERFSAQQFPDLHSELNLSSLELGDSALYFCASSVVGAANEKLFFGSGTQLSVL.